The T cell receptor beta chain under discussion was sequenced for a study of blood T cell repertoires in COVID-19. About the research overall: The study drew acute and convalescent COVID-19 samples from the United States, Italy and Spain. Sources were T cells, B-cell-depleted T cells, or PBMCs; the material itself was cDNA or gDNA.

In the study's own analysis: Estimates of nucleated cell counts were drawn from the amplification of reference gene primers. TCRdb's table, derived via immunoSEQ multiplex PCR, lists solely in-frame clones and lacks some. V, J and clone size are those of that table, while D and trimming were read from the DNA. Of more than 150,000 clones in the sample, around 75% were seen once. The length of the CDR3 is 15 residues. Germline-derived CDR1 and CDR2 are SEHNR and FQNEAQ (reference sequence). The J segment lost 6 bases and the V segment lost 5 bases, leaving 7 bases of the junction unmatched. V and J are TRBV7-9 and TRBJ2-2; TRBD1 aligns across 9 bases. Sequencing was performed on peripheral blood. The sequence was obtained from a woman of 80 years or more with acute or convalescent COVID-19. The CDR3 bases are TGTGCCAGCAGCCTCCGGGACAGGGTCCCCGGGGAGCTGTTTTTT. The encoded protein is CASSLRDRVPGELFF.